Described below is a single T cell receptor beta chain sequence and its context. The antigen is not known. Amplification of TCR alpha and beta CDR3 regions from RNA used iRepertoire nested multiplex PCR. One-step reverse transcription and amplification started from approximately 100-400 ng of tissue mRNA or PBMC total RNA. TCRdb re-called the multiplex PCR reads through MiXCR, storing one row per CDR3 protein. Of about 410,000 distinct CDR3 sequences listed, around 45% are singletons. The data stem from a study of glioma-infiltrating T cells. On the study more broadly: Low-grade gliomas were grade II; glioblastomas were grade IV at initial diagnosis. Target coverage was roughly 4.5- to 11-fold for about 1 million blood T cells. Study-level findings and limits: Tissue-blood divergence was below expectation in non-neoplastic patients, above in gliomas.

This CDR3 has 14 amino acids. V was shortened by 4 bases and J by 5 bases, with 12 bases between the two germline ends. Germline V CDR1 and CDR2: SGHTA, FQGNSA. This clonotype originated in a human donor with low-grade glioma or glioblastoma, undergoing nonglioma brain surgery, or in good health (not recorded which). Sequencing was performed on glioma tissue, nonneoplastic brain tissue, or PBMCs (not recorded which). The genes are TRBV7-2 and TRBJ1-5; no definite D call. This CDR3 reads CASSSGKGDQPQHF. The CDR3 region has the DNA TGTGCCAGCAGCTCGGGGAAGGGTGATCAGCCCCAGCATTTT.